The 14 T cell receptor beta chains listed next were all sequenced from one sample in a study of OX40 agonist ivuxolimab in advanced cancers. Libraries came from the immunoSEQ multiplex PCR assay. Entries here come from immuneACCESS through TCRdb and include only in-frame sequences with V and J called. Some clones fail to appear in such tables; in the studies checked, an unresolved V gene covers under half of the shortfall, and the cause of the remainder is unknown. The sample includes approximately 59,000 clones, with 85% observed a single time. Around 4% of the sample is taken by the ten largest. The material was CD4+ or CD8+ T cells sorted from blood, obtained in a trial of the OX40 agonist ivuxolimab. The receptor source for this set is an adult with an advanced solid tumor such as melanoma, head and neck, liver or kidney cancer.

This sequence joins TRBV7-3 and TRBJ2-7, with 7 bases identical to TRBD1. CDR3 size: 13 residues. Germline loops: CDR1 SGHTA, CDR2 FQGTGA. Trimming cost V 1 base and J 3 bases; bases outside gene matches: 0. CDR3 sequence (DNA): TGTGCCAGCAGCTTAAACAGGGGCTACGAGCAGTACTTC. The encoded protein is CASSLNRGYEQYF.

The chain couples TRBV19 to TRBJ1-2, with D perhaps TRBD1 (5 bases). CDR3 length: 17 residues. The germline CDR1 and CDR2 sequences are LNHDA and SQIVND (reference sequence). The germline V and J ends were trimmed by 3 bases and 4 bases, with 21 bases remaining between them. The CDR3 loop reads CASSIGTGVVGGYGYTF. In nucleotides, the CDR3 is TGTGCCAGTAGTATCGGTACGGGGGTCGTTGGGGGCTATGGCTACACCTTC.

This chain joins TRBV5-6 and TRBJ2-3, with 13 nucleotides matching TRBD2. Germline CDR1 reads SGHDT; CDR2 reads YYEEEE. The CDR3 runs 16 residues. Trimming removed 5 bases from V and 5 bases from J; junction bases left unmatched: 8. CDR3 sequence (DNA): TGTGCCAGCAGATTTATGACTAGCGGGAGGATAGATACGCAGTATTTT. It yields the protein CASRFMTSGRIDTQYF. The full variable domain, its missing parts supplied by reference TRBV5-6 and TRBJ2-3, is DAGVTQSPTHLIKTRGQQVTLRCSPKSGHDTVSWYQQALGQGPQFIFQYYEEEERQRGNFPDRFSGHQFPNYSSELNVNALLLGDSALYLCASRFMTSGRIDTQYFGPGTRLTVL.

CDR3 loop: CASRMTSAQETQYF. CDR3 in DNA: TGTGCCAGCAGGATGACTAGCGCCCAAGAGACCCAGTACTTC. The chain links TRBV27 to TRBJ2-5, with 8 bases identical to TRBD2. V shed 6 bases and J 1 base; nucleotides not matched to a gene: 4. Germline CDR1 is MNHEY and CDR2 is SMNVEV (reference sequence). The length of the CDR3 is 14 residues.

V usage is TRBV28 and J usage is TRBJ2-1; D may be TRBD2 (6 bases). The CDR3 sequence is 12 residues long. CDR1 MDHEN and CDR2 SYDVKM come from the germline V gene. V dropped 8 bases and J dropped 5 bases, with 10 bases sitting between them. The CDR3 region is CASGLANNEQFF. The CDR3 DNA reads TGTGCCAGCGGCCTAGCGAACAATGAGCAGTTCTTC.

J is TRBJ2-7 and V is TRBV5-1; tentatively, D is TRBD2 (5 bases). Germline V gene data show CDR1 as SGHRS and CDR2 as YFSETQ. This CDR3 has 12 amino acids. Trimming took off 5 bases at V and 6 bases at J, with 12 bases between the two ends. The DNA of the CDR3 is TGCGCCAGCAGTTTGACCCGGGGCGAGCAGTACTTC. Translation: CASSLTRGEQYF.

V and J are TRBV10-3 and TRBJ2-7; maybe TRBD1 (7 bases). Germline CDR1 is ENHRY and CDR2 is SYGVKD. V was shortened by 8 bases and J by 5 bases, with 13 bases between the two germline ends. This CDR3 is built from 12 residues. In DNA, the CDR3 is TGTGCCATCGGCGGGACAGCTGACGAGCAGTACTTC. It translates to CAIGGTADEQYF.

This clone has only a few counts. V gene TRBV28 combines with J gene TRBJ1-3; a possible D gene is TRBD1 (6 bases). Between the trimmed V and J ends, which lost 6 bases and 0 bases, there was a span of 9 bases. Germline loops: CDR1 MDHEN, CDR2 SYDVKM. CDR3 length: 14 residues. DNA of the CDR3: TGTGCCAGCAGGGGACACCGCTCTGGAAACACCATATATTTT. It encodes CASRGHRSGNTIYF.

DNA of the CDR3: TGTGCCAGCAGCTTGGGCAGGGCAGATACGCAGTATTTT. This codes for CASSLGRADTQYF. The chain links TRBV5-6 to TRBJ2-3, with D possibly TRBD1 on 5 matching bases. CDR1 is SGHDT, CDR2 YYEEEE, per germline. The ends were cut back, 0 bases at V and 4 bases at J, with 6 bases in the middle. This CDR3 is built from 13 residues.

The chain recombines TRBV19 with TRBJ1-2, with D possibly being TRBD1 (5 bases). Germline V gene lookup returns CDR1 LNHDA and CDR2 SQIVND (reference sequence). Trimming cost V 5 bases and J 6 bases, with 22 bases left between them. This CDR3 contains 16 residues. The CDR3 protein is CASSPRLFPGKNGYTF. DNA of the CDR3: TGTGCCAGTAGTCCCCGCTTATTTCCAGGGAAAAATGGCTACACCTTC.

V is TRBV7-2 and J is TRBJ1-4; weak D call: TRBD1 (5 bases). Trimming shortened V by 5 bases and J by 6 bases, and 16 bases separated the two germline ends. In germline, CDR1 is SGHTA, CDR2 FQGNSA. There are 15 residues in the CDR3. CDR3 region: CASSPPLGADEKLFF. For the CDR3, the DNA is TGTGCCAGCAGCCCGCCCCTCGGGGCCGATGAAAAACTGTTTTTT. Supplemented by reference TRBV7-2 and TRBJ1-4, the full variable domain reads GAGVSQSPSNKVTEKGKDVELRCDPISGHTALYWYRQSLGQGLEFLIYFQGNSAPDKSGLPSDRFSAERTGGSVSTLTIQRTQQEDSAVYLCASSPPLGADEKLFFGSGTQLSVL.

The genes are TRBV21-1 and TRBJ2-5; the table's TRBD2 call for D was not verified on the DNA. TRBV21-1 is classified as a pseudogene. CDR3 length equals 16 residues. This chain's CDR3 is CASSKVAGGPWETQYF. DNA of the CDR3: TGTGCCAGCAGCAAAGTAGCGGGAGGGCCATGGGAGACCCAGTACTTC.

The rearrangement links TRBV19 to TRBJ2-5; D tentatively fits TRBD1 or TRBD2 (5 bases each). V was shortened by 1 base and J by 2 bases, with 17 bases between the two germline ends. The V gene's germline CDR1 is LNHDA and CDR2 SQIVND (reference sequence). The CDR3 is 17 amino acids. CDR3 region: CASSIGSGPVGQETQYF. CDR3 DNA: TGTGCCAGTAGTATAGGGTCGGGGCCTGTGGGGCAAGAGACCCAGTACTTC.

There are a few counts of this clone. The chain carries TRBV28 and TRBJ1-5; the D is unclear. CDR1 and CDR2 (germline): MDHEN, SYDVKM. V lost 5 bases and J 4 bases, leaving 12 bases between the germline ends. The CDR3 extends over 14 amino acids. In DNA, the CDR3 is TGTGCCAGCAGTGCAGGATACGGTAATCAGCCCCAGCATTTT. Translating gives CASSAGYGNQPQHF.